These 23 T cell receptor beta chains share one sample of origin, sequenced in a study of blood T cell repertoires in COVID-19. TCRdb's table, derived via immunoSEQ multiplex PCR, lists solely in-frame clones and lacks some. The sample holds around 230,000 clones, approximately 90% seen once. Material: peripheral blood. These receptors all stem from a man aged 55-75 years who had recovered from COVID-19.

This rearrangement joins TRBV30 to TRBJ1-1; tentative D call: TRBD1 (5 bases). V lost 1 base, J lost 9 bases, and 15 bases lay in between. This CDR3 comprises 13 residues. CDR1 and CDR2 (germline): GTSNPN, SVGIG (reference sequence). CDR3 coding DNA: TGTGCCTGGAGTGGGGGGGTCTCCCTGAAAGCTTTCTTT. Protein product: CAWSGGVSLKAFF. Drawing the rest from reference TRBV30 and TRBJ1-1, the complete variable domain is SQTIHQWPATLVQPVGSPLSLECTVEGTSNPNLYWYRQAAGRGLQLLFYSVGIGQISSEVPQNLSASRPQDRQFILSSKKLLLSDSGFYLCAWSGGVSLKAFFGQGTRLTVV.

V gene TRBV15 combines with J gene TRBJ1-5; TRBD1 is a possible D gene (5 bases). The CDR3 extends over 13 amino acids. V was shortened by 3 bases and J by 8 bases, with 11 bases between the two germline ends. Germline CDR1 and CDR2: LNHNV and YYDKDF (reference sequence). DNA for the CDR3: TGTGCCACCAGCAGTCGGGGCGGGGAGCCCCAGCATTTT. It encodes CATSSRGGEPQHF.

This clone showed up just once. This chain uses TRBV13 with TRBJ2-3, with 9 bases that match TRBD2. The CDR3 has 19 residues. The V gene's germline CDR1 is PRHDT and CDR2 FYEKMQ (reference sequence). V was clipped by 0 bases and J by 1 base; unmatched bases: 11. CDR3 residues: CASSLGWRGGGVGTDTQYF. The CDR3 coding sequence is TGTGCCAGCAGCTTAGGCTGGCGGGGGGGCGGTGTCGGCACAGATACGCAGTATTTT.

The CDR3 coding sequence is TGTGCCAGCAGGGGAACGGGGGGGCCGTGGGAGACCCAGTACTTC. This encodes CASRGTGGPWETQYF. This chain uses TRBV3-1 (or the pseudogene TRBV3-2) with TRBJ2-5; the match to TRBD2 covers 8 bases. CDR1 LGHDT and CDR2 YNNKEL come from the germline V gene (reference sequence). The ends lost 6 bases at V and 5 bases at J; junction bases unmatched: 11. This CDR3 comprises 15 residues.

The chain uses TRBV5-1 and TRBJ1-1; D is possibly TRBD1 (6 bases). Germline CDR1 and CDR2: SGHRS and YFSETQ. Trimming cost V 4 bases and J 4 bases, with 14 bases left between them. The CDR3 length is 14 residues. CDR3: CASSAQGLGTEAFF. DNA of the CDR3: TGCGCCAGCAGCGCGCAGGGGCTTGGCACTGAAGCTTTCTTT.

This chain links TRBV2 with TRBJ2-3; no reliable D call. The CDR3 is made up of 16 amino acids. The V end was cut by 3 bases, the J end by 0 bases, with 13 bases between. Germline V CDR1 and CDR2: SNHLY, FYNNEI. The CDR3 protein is CASSDGVRASTDTQYF. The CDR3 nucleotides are TGTGCCAGCAGTGACGGAGTTAGAGCTAGCACAGATACGCAGTATTTT.

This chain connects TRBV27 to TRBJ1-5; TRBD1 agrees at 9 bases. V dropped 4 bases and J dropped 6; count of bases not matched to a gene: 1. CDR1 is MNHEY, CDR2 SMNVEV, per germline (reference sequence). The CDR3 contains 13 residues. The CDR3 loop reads CASSSTGGQPQHF. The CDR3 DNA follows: TGTGCCAGCAGTTCGACAGGGGGTCAGCCCCAGCATTTT.

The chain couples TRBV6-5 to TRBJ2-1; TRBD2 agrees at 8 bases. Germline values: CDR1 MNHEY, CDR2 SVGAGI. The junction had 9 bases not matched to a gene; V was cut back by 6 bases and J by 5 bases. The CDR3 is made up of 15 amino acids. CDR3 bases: TGTGCCAGCAGACTGAGCGGGGGTCCCGACAATGAGCAGTTCTTC. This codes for CASRLSGGPDNEQFF.

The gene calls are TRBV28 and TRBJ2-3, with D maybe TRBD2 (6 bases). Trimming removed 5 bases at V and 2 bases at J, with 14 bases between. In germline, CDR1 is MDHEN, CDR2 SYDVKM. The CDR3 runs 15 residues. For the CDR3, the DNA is TGTGCCAGCAGTACGACGGGACTCCACACAGATACGCAGTATTTT. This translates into CASSTTGLHTDTQYF.

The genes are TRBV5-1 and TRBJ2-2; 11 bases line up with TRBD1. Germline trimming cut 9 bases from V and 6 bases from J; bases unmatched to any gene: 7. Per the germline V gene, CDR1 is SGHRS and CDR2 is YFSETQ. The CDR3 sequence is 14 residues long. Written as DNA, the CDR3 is TGCGCCACCGGACAGGGGGCCGGGTCCGGGGAGCTGTTTTTT. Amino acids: CATGQGAGSGELFF.

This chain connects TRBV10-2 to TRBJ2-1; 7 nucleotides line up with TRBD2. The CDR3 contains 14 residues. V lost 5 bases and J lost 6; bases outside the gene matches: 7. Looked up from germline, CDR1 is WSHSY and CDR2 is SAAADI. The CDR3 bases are TGCGCCAGCAGTTATGCTAGCGGTAGCAATGAGCAGTTCTTC. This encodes CASSYASGSNEQFF.

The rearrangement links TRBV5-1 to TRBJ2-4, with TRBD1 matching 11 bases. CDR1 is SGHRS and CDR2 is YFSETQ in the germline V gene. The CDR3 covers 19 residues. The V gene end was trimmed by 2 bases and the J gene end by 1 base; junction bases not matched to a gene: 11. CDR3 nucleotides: TGCGCCAGCAGCTTCCGGACAGGGGGCGATAGGTTGGCCAAAAACATTCAGTACTTC. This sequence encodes CASSFRTGGDRLAKNIQYF.

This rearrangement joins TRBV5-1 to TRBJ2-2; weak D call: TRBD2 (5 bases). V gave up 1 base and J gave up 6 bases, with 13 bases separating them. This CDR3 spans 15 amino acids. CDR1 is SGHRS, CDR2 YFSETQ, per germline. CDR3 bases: TGCGCCAGCAGCTTGTTCGGGGTACTGGCCGGGGAGCTGTTTTTT. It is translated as CASSLFGVLAGELFF.

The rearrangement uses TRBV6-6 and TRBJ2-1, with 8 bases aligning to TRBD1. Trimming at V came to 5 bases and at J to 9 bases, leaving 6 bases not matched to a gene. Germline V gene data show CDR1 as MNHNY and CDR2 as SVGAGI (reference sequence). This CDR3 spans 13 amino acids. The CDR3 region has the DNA TGTGCCAGCAGTGCCACCGACAGGGGTGAGCAGTTCTTC. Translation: CASSATDRGEQFF.

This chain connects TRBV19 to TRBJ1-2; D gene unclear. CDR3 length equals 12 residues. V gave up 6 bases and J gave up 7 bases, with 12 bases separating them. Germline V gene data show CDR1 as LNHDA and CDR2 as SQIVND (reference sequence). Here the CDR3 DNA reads TGTGCCAGTAGCTTTCGTTCGGTTGGCTACACCTTC. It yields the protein CASSFRSVGYTF.

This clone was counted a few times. CDR3 protein: CASSPIAKTEQYF. The CDR3 nucleotides are TGTGCCAGCAGCCCCATCGCGAAAACCGAGCAGTACTTC. V gene TRBV28 combines with J gene TRBJ2-7, with no clear D. The CDR3 covers 13 residues. Germline V lookup: CDR1 MDHEN, CDR2 SYDVKM. The V and J ends lost 6 bases and 6 bases respectively, with 15 bases between them.

CDR3 bases: TGTGCCAGCAGCTCGGGACTAGCTAACTGGAACGCAGATACGCAGTATTTT. Residues: CASSSGLANWNADTQYF. The chain recombines TRBV11-2 with TRBJ2-3, with TRBD2 matching 9 bases. This CDR3 is built from 17 residues. Germline-derived CDR1 and CDR2 are SGHAT and FQNNGV. J lost 4 bases, V lost 4 bases, and 12 bases had no gene match.

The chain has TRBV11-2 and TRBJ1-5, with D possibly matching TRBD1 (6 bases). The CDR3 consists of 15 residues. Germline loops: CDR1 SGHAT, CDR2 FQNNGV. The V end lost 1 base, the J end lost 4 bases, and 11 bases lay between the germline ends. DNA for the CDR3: TGTGCCAGCAGCTTAGGAGGACAGAAGAATCAGCCCCAGCATTTT. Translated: CASSLGGQKNQPQHF.

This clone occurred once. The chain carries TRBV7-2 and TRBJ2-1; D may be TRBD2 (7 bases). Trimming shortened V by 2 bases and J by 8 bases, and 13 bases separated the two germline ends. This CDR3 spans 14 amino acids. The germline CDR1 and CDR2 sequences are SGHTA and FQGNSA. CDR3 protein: CASSLKFGGHEQFF. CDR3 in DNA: TGTGCCAGCAGCTTAAAGTTCGGGGGGCATGAGCAGTTCTTC.

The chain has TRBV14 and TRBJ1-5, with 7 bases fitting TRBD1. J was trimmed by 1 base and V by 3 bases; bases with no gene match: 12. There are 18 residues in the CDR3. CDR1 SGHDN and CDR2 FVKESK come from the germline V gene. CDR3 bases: TGTGCCAGCAGCCAGGACAGGCGTGCGGGTAGGAGCAATCAGCCCCAGCATTTT. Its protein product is CASSQDRRAGRSNQPQHF.

CDR3: CASSLQGNQPQHF. The CDR3 bases are TGTGCCAGCAGCTTACAGGGGAACCAGCCCCAGCATTTT. The rearrangement uses TRBV5-4 and TRBJ1-5; TRBD1 agrees at 7 bases. Germline V gene data show CDR1 as SGHNT and CDR2 as YYREEE (reference sequence). This CDR3 region has 13 residues. The junction had 3 bases not matched to a gene; V was cut back by 2 bases and J by 7 bases.

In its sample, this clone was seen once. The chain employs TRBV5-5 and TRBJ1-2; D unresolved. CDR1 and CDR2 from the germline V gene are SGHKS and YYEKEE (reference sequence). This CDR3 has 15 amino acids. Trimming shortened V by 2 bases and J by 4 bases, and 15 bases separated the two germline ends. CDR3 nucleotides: TGTGCCAGCAGCTTCCTGACTGGAACAACCTATGGCTACACCTTC. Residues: CASSFLTGTTYGYTF.

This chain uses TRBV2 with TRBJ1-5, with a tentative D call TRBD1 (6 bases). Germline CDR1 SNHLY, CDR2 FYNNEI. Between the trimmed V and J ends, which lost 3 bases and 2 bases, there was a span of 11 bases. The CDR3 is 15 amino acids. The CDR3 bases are TGTGCCAGCAGTGAGCAACAGGGCGGCAATCAGCCCCAGCATTTT. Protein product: CASSEQQGGNQPQHF.